The 2 T cell receptor beta chains below come from one sample, sequenced in a study of identifying expanded T cells in peripheral blood. The assay was immunoSEQ multiplex PCR, and TCRdb's table has in-frame clones only and misses some. This table holds under 110,000 clones, around 90% found once. The material sequenced was blood. The receptors originated from a person between 18 and 69 years old in good health.

This chain links TRBV5-4 with TRBJ2-5; a weak D match, TRBD2 (6 bases). The CDR3 runs to 13 residues. The V end lost 1 base, the J end lost 5 bases, and 9 bases lay between the germline ends. The germline CDR1 and CDR2 sequences are SGHNT and YYREEE (reference sequence). CDR3 residues: CASSLPSAETQYF. CDR3 DNA: TGTGCCAGCAGCTTGCCTAGCGCCGAGACCCAGTACTTC.

The V call is TRBV23-1, the J call TRBJ1-5; the D gene is possibly TRBD1 (6 bases). TRBV23-1 counts as an open reading frame of uncertain function. The CDR3 is made up of 15 amino acids. V was pared by 4 bases and J by 3 bases, with 13 bases between. CDR3 sequence: CASSREGQINQPQHF. The DNA of the CDR3 is TGCGCCAGCAGTCGAGAGGGACAAATCAATCAGCCCCAGCATTTT.